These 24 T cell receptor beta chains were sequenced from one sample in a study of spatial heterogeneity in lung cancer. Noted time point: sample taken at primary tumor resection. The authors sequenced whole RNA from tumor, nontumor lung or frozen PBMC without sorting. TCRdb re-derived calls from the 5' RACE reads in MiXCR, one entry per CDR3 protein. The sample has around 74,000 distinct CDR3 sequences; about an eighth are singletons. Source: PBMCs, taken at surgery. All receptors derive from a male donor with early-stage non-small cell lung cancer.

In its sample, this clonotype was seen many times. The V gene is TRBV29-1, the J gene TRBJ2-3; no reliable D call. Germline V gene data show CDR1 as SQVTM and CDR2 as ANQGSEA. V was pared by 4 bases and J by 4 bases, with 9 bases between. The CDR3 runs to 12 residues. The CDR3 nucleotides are TGCAGCGTTGTTCCCCCAGCAGATACGCAGTATTTT. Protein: CSVVPPADTQYF.

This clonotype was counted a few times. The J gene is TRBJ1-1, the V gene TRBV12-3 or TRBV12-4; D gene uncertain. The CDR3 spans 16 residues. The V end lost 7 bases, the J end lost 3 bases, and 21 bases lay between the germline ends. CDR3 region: CASTTGPGLGDTEAFF. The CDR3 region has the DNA TGTGCCAGCACAACTGGACCGGGGTTGGGAGACACTGAAGCTTTCTTT.

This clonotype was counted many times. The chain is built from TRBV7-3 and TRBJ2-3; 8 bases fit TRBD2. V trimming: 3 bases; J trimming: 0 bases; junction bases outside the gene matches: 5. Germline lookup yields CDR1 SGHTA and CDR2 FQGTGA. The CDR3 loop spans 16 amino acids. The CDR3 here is CASSFYREGSTDTQYF. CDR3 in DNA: TGTGCCAGCAGCTTCTACCGGGAGGGAAGCACAGATACGCAGTATTTT.

CDR3: CASSFTSGELFF. Written as DNA, the CDR3 is TGTGCCAGCAGTTTTACTTCTGGGGAGCTGTTTTTT. The chain uses TRBV12-3 or TRBV12-4 and TRBJ2-2; D is undetermined. CDR3 size: 12 residues. With 3 bases removed from V and 8 bases from J, the gap between germline ends came to 7 bases.

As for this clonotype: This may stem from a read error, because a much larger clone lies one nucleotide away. The CDR3 here is CSAVSPGELYF. The CDR3 DNA is TGCAGCGCCGTGTCCCCGGGGGAGCTGTACTTC. The rearrangement links TRBV29-1 to TRBJ2-7, with D tentatively TRBD2 (6 bases). CDR3 length: 11 residues. Germline loops: CDR1 SQVTM, CDR2 ANQGSEA.

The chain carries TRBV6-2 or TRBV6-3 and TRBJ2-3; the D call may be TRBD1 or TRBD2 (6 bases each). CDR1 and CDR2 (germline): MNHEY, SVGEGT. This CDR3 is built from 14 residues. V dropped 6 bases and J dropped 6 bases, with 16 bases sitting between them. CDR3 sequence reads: CASSLEGGSDTQYF. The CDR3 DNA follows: TGTGCCAGCAGCTTAGAGGGGGGCTCGGATACGCAGTATTTT.

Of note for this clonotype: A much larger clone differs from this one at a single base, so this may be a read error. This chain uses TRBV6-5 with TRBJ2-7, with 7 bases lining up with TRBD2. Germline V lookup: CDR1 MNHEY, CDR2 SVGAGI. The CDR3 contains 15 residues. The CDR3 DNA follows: TGTCCCAGCAGGGCAAGTCCTCAGGGAGGGACCGAGCAGTACTTC. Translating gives CPSRASPQGGTEQYF.

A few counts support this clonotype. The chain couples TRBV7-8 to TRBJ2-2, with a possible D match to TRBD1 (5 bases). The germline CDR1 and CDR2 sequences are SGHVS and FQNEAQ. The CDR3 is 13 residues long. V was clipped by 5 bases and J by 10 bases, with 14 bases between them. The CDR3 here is CASSAAGITELFF. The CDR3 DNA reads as TGTGCCAGCAGCGCCGCAGGGATTACGGAGCTGTTTTTT. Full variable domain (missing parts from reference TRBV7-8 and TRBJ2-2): GAGVSQSPRYKVAKRGQDVALRCDPISGHVSLFWYQQALGQGPEFLTYFQNEAQLDKSGLPSDRFFAERPEGSVSTLKIQRTQQEDSAVYLCASSAAGITELFFGEGSRLTVL.

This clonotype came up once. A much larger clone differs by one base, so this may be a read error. CDR3 loop: CTRGGTTKSGANVLTF. The CDR3 bases are TGTACCCGCGGGGGGACAACTAAGTCCGGGGCCAACGTCCTGACTTTC. The rearrangement joins TRBV2 to TRBJ2-6; 8 bases line up with TRBD2. Germline CDR1 SNHLY, CDR2 FYNNEI. This CDR3 has 16 residues.

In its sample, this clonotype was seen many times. The CDR3 protein is CSAREPEETQYF. DNA of the CDR3: TGCAGCGCTCGGGAGCCAGAGGAGACCCAGTACTTC. J is TRBJ2-5 and V is TRBV29-1, with TRBD2 as a possible D gene (6 bases). Germline lookup yields CDR1 SQVTM and CDR2 ANQGSEA. This CDR3 contains 12 residues. V lost 7 bases, J lost 5 bases, and 14 bases lay in between. Variable domain in full (rest from reference TRBV29-1 and TRBJ2-5): SAVISQKPSRDICQRGTSLTIQCQVDSQVTMMFWYRQQPGQSLTLIATANQGSEATYESGFVIDKFPISRPNLTFSTLTVSNMSPEDSSIYLCSAREPEETQYFGPGTRLLVL.

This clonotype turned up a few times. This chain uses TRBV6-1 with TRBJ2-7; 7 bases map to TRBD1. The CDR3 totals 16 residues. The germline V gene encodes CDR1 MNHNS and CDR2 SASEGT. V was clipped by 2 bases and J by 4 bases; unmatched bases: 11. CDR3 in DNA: TGTGCCAGCAGTGAAACGTGGCAGGGGGTTGGGTACGAGCAGTACTTC. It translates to CASSETWQGVGYEQYF.

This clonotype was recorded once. DNA of the CDR3: TGTGCCAGCAGTGACGGGGTCCGCGAGCAGTACTTC. It encodes CASSDGVREQYF. V usage is TRBV2 and J usage is TRBJ2-7; D might be TRBD2 (5 bases). CDR3 length: 12 amino acids. V gave up 3 bases and J gave up 6 bases, with 9 bases separating them. CDR1 and CDR2 (germline): SNHLY, FYNNEI. Filled out from reference TRBV2 and TRBJ2-7, the complete variable domain reads EPEVTQTPSHQVTQMGQEVILRCVPISNHLYFYWYRQILGQKVEFLVSFYNNEISEKSEIFDDQFSVERPDGSNFTLKIRSTKLEDSAMYFCASSDGVREQYFGPGTRLTVT.

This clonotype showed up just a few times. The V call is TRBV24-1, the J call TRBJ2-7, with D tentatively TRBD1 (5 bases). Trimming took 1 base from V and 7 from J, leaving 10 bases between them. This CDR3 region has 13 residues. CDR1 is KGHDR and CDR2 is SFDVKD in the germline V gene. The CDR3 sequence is CATSDLRGREQYF. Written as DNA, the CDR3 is TGTGCCACCAGTGATTTAAGGGGTAGAGAGCAGTACTTC.

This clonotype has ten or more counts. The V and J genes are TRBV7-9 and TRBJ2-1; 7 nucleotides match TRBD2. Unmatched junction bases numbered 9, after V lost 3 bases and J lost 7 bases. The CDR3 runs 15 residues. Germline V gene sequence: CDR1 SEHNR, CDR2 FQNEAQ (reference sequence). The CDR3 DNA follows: TGTGCCAGCAGCTTGGTGTCGGGAGGAAGGAATGAGCAGTTCTTC. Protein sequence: CASSLVSGGRNEQFF.

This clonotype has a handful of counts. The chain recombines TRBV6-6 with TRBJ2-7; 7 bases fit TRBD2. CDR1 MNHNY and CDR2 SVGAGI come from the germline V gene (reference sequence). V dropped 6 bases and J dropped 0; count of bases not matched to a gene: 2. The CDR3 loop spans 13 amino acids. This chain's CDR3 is CASRWTSSYEQYF. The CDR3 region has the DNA TGTGCCAGCAGATGGACTAGCTCCTACGAGCAGTACTTC.

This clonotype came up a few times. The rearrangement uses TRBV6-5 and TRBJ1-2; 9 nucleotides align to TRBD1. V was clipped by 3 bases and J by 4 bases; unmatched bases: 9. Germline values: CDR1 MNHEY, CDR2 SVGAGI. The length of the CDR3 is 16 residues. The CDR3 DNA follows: TGTGCCAGCAGTTATATACGAACAGGGGGCAGCTATGGCTACACCTTC. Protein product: CASSYIRTGGSYGYTF.

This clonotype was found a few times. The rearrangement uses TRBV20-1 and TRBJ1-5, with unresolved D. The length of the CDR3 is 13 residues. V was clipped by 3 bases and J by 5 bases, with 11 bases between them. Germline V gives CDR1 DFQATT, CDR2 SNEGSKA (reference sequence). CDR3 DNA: TGCAGTGCTAGCCTTAAGCGGGATCAGCCCCAGCATTTT. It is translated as CSASLKRDQPQHF.

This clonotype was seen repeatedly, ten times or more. The CDR3 nucleotides are TGTGCCAGCAGCGGGCCGGGACGGCTGAACACTGAAGCTTTCTTT. As protein: CASSGPGRLNTEAFF. The rearrangement links TRBV25-1 to TRBJ1-1; a possible D gene is TRBD1 (5 bases). The CDR3 totals 15 residues. V lost 6 bases and J lost 0, with 14 bases in between. The V gene's germline CDR1 is MGHDK and CDR2 SYGVNS.

The CDR3 spells CASSRDIFGTQYF. The CDR3 coding sequence is TGTGCCAGCAGCCGGGACATATTTGGGACCCAGTACTTC. The rearrangement joins TRBV14 to TRBJ2-5, with a tentative D call TRBD1 (6 bases). V lost 4 bases and J 7 bases, leaving 13 bases between the germline ends. The CDR3 is made up of 13 amino acids. Germline values: CDR1 SGHDN, CDR2 FVKESK.

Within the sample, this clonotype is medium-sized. The CDR3 sequence: CASSLEGNYYEQYF. CDR3 DNA: TGCGCCAGCAGCTTGGAGGGCAATTACTACGAGCAGTACTTC. The chain has TRBV5-1 and TRBJ2-7; no clear D gene. CDR1 SGHRS and CDR2 YFSETQ come from the germline V gene. V shed 0 bases and J shed 3 bases, with 10 bases lying between them. CDR3 length: 14 residues.

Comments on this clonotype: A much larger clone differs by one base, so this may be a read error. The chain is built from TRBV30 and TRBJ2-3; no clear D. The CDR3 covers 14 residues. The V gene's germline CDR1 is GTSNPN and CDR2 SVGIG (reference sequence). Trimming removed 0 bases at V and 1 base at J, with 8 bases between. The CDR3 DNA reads TGTGCCTGGAGTGTATTCAGCCGCACAGATACGCAGTATTTT. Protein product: CAWSVFSRTDTQYF.

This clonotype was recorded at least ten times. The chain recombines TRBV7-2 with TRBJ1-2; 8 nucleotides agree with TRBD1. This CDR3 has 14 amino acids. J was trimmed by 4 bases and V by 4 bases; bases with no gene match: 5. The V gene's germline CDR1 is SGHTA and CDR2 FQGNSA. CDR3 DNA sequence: TGTGCCAGCAGCTCGGACAGGGTGGGCTATGGCTACACCTTC. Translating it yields CASSSDRVGYGYTF.

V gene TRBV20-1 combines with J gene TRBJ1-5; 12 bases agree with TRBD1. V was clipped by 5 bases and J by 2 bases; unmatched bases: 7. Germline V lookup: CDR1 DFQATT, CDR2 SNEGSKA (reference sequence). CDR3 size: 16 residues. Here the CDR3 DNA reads TGCAGTGCTGCCGGGACAGGGGGCGTGGGCAATCAGCCCCAGCATTTT. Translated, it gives CSAAGTGGVGNQPQHF.

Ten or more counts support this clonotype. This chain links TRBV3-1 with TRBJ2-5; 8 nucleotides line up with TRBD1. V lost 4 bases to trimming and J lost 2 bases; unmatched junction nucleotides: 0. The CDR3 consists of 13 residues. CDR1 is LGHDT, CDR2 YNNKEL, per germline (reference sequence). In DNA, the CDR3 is TGTGCCAGCAGCCGGGACAGGCAAGAGACCCAGTACTTC. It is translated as CASSRDRQETQYF.